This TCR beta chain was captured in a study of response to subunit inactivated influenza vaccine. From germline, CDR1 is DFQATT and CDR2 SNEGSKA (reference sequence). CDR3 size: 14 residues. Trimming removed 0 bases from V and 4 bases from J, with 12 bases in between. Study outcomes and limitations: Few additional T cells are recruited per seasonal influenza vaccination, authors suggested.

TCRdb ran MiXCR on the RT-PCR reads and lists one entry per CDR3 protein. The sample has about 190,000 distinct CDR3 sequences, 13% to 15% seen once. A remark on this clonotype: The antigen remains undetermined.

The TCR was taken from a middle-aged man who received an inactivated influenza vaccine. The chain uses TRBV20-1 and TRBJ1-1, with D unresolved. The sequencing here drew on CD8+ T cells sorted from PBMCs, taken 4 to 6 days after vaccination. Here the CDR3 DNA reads TGCAGTGCTAGAGATCGGGGAGAGGCCACTGAAGCTTTCTTT. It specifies CSARDRGEATEAFF.